This T cell receptor (beta chain) was identified during a study of cytomegalovirus exposure and HLA in healthy donors (dated by TCRdb to the late 2010s). About the full investigation: In an earlier analysis of around 540 of the donors, 276 Gb of sequence data and some 100 million unique TCR beta sequences from 150 million to 200 million T cells were reported. All discovery cohort repertoires had been generated using a single sequencing platform. A separate validation cohort of roughly 130 different subjects was used in addition to the roughly 700-subject first cohort. The aim of the study was to test whether cataloging public T cell receptors could identify signatures of past pathogen exposure. Of the 300 to 450 genotyped donors, around 81% fell in the genetic ancestry cluster associated with self-reported Caucasian donors. A later analysis re-examined previously published TCR beta repertoires from roughly 720 donors and added high-resolution HLA genotyping to investigate patterns of TCR occurrence. Among almost 400 genotyped donors of the cohort, an average of roughly 240,000 unique TCR beta nucleotide sequences were sequenced per donor, around a sixth of them non-productive. Genome-wide SNP genotypes for about 60% of the roughly 670 donors were used in a later genetic analysis, which treated that subset as a discovery cohort. Donor age, sex, ethnicity and CMV serostatus were compiled together with the repertoire data. The number of typed donors differed by locus: about 620-640 for A, B, C, DRB1 and DQB1; 522 for DQA1; some 610 for DPA1; and approximately 450 for DPB1. The later analysis used no new phenotypic data to find candidate immune exposures, relying instead on TCR beta sequences and their occurrence across donors. An early release covering roughly 640 HLA-typed donors comprised 300 to 350 gigabases of sequencing data and around 85 million unique TCR sequences. To decide whether each TCR beta V gene segment behaved as functional or pseudogenic, an earlier analysis of over 500 of the donors relied on high-throughput TCR beta sequencing. High-throughput TCR immunosequencing, statistical association of individual TCRs with disease status, and machine learning were combined to predict cytomegalovirus infection status. HLA typing covered class I and class II loci at four-digit resolution. Four or five DR-DQ haplotypes were handled as single units for association and clustering, since linkage in the cohort was strong. The T cell repertoires of several hundred subjects were profiled by immunosequencing and related to cytomegalovirus serostatus. On the study overall, not on this receptor specifically: In the study, 150 to 200 TCR beta chains were listed as associated with cytomegalovirus. In a later genetic analysis, fewer N-insertions in productive TCRs were reported among donors in an Asian-associated ancestry cluster than the approximately 630-donor mean. Presence/absence analyses assumed roughly uniform sequencing depth across donors, an assumption that may not hold. In a later analysis, HLA-associated TCR beta chains showed more clonal expansion and lower generation probabilities than non-associated chains that were equally common. The earlier analysis of 587 of the donors excluded seventeen rarely observed V segments, including chromosome 9 orphons, because counts were too low. In a later analysis, TCR association rates were found to vary across HLA loci, with the most associated TCRs seen for DRB1 alleles and the fewest for HLA-C alleles. Because the 87-base-pair reads could not distinguish some IMGT-functional V segments, including TRBV6-2 and TRBV6-3, those segments were excluded. In a later analysis, most CMV-associated TCR beta chains were found to appear HLA-restricted, with HLA associations seemingly driven largely by CMV exposure. A cluster of highly shared sequence variants was judged likely to be a technical artifact of the sequencing pipeline. Most TCR sequences were seen in very few donors, while some public TCRs were found in many individuals. A few of the identified cytomegalovirus-associated TCR beta chains were confirmed in vitro to be specific for cytomegalovirus antigens. It was suggested by the authors that the approach could potentially be generalized to other disease states and immunological phenotypes. Only TCR beta chains were sequenced in this cohort, and the absence of alpha or paired-chain data limited detectable features. V-gene and J-gene trimming of TCR beta chains was associated with a missense DCLRE1C variant in a later genetic analysis, and the association was replicated in an independent cohort. Because HLA typing was unavailable for some donors at each locus, only the typed subset was used in association tests. A further reported finding was that TCR beta sequences accurately predicted the HLA-A and HLA-B alleles for most subjects in the first cohort. Correlated functional status among segregating V segments might be attributable to linkage disequilibrium, but an unknown experimental factor could not be ruled out. CMV serostatus was the only immune exposure information available for the cohort. Several of the top co-occurrence clusters appeared to be linked to parvovirus B19, influenza, CMV and Epstein-Barr virus, according to a later analysis. The classifier was reported to diagnose cytomegalovirus status with high specificity and sensitivity in both the original and validation cohorts. When HLA alleles, especially DR and DQ, strongly co-occurred, TCR associations were difficult to assign to individual alleles. At a false discovery rate of 0.05, a later analysis linked under 20,000 TCR beta sequences to specific HLA alleles. In an earlier analysis of several hundred of the donors, most TCR beta V segments were observed in productive rearrangements about 90% or about 30% of the time, broadly matching IMGT annotations.

Reading from cysteine to phenylalanine, the CDR3 counts 16 amino acids. The entry retains the CDR3 DNA only, 48 bases that are in frame from base 1. From a lookup of the germline V gene (reference sequence), CDR1 and CDR2 are SEHNR and FQNEAQ. The cohort comprised 550 to 700 healthy bone marrow donors. At the time of sampling, every cohort member was nominally healthy, though immune exposures that went unrecorded were likely present. The donor was CMV seronegative and belonged to the group of 350 to 400 seronegative cohort members. Every donor gave a peripheral blood sample, and the peripheral blood mononuclear cells from that sample were used for TCR beta sequencing. Genomic DNA extraction from the blood cell samples was performed with the Qiagen DNeasy Blood Extraction Kit. The library was obtained by the immunoSEQ multiplex PCR assay. For the multiplex PCR, a mixture combining 60 forward primers for TCR Vbeta segments and 13 reverse primers for TCR Jbeta segments was used. The CDR3 region of rearranged TCR beta genes was amplified from genomic DNA with a multiplex PCR assay. The Illumina HiSeq System was used to sequence the amplified TCR beta libraries as 87-base-pair reads. Per the source publication's procedure: A later analysis counted 65 million to 90 million unique TCR beta chains across the 550 to 750 repertoires, and about 10 million of these chains were shared by at least two donors. To remove PCR and sequencing errors, raw reads were error-corrected and collapsed into unique sequences using a nearest-neighbor algorithm that merged closely related sequences. Alignment of CDR3 sequences to IMGT reference sequences was used to assign V, D and J gene segments. For a sequence to be retained, at least a six-nucleotide match to both a V gene segment and a J gene segment was required. Rearrangements were called productive when the CDR3 lacked stop codons and stayed in frame with V and J; all others were non-productive. Following IMGT convention, CDR3 was defined as the stretch from the second conserved V-encoded cysteine up to the conserved J-encoded phenylalanine. Sequences without an unambiguous match to a single V gene segment were excluded from the earlier analysis of approximately 600 of the donors. In an earlier analysis of 587 of the donors, a V segment was called functional when productive rearrangements were above 56.7%, and segregating when the standard deviation between donors exceeded 5%. A statistical classification framework was built for diagnosing cytomegalovirus status from the catalog of TCR beta chain sequences. In a later analysis, V and J genes were assigned by comparing TCR nucleotide sequences against IMGT/GENE-DB human TR gene sequences. The TCRdist pipeline was used in a later analysis to assign CDR3 sequences and most-parsimonious VDJ recombination scenarios. In a later analysis, every TCR beta chain was defined by the combination of its CDR3 amino acid sequence and its V-gene family, and reads without a unique V-gene family were dropped. A later analysis removed 600 or so highly shared, low-generation-probability nucleotide sequences to deal with suspected cross-contamination and a sequencing artifact. A later analysis calculated a clonal expansion index for each public chain from normalized within-repertoire ranks of inferred template counts. A later analysis computed generation probabilities with a VDJ recombination model fitted to out-of-frame rearrangements, and checked the results against IGoR. A later analysis scored TCR-TCR, TCR-HLA and TCR-CMV co-occurrence with hypergeometric tests, applying a repertoire-size bias correction to TCR pairs. False discovery rates were estimated in a later analysis by permuting HLA or CMV assignments 20 times. In a later analysis, co-occurring TCRs were grouped with DBSCAN, and TCRdist sequence similarity was added when clustering was performed within HLA-allele-positive subsets. Repertoires with fewer than 30,000 or more than 120,000 public chains were left out of co-occurrence clustering, as were a few repertoires with anomalous nucleotide sharing. Drawn from immuneACCESS, this table holds only the in-frame rearrangements with V and J called that TCRdb kept. Clones are partly lost; checked studies trace under half to an unresolved V gene and leave the rest unexplained. V and J calls and clone size come straight from that table; D and trimming were deduced from the DNA. The sample table shows 100,000 to 150,000 clones, and just under 80% are seen once. 0.9% to 1.2% of the sample lies in the top ten.

With regard to this clone: No cognate antigen has been identified for it. Mismatch with germline at one junction end may stem from a read error.

The chain was built from TRBV7-9 and TRBJ1-2, with 8 bases in between that match TRBD1. Sequencing used PBMCs. The receptor was derived from a male donor in good health and CMV-seronegative. The DNA sequence follows: TGTTCCAGCAGCTTAGCATTGGGGCAGGGGGCGAGTGGCTACACCTTC. The encoded protein is CSSSLALGQGASGYTF.